The T cell receptor (beta chain) under discussion was sequenced for a study of T cell responses to AZD1222 COVID-19 vaccine. Study findings and constraints: Sampling captured repertoires only after the peak T cell response.

Germline assignment: CDR1 KGHSH and CDR2 LQKENI. Trimming cost V 5 bases and J 6 bases; bases outside gene matches: 8. CDR3 length: 15 residues. The table came from immunoSEQ multiplex PCR; TCRdb's copy has only in-frame clones and leaves some out. Of about 150,000 clones listed, roughly nine tenths are singletons. For this clone: Antigen: not known.

This receptor was obtained from an adult who had recovered from COVID-19. This chain joins TRBV18 and TRBJ2-7; 12 positions agree with TRBD1. The source was peripheral blood, collected after recovery from COVID-19. CDR3 DNA sequence: TGTGCCAGCTCAGTGCCGGGACAGGGGGCCGGCGAGCAGTACTTC. Translated, it gives CASSVPGQGAGEQYF.